This T cell receptor (beta chain) was captured by sequencing in a study of blood T cell repertoires in COVID-19. Study at large: From T cells, B-cell-depleted T cells, or PBMCs came the material, which was cDNA or gDNA.

Trimming removed 2 bases from V and 5 bases from J; junction bases left unmatched: 10. Germline V gene sequence: CDR1 MGHRA, CDR2 YSYEKL. The CDR3 loop spans 16 amino acids. The study drew participants aged 18 to 89 years from fewer than 30 US areas. Membership in each cohort depended on participant-reported clinical history. Among Cohort 3 donors, those recovered had two negative PCRs, clearance, or symptom resolution. This clone was seen only once. Profiled with immunoSEQ multiplex PCR; TCRdb holds only in-frame clones, not every one. In the table there are approximately 150,000 clones, approximately 82% of which are singletons.

Sequences were obtained from PBMCs or T cells enriched from blood (not recorded which). This clonotype was obtained from a middle-aged man who had recovered from COVID-19. This chain uses TRBV4-1 with TRBJ1-2, with 8 nucleotides matching TRBD1. CDR3 in amino acids: CASSQTDRGSSYGYTF. CDR3 sequence (DNA): TGCGCCAGCAGCCAAACCGACAGGGGATCGTCTTATGGCTACACCTTC.